Sequencing of this TCR beta chain was carried out in a study of technical replicates of blood from a handful of donors. The CDR3 totals 21 residues. After removal of 5 bases from V and 6 bases from J, the junction contained 30 bases not matched to a gene. The germline V gene encodes CDR1 SGHVS and CDR2 FQNEAQ. The repertoire was sequenced with immunoSEQ multiplex PCR; TCRdb's copy has only in-frame clones and lacks some. The sample lists about 84,000 clones, roughly 97% occurring once. Sample: T cells isolated from PBMCs. J is TRBJ1-2 and V is TRBV7-8; 7 positions agree with TRBD1. The sequence came from a human donor in good health. CDR3 coding DNA: TGTGCCAGCAGCGCTTTCGTCCCCGTTAACACAGCCGGGACAGCAGAGAATGGCTACACCTTC. It specifies CASSAFVPVNTAGTAENGYTF.